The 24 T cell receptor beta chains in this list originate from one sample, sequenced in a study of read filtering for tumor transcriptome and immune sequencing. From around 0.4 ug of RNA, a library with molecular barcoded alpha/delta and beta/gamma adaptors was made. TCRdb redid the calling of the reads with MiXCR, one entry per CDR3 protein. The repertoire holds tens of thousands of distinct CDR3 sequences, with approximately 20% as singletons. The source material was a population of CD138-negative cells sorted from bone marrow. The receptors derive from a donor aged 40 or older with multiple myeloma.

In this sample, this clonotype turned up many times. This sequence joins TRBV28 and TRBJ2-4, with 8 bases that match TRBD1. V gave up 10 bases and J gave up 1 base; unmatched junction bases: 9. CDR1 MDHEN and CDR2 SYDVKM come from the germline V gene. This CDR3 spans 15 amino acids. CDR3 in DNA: TGTGCCATTACGAGCCAGGGGGCGGCCAAAAACATTCAGTACTTC. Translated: CAITSQGAAKNIQYF.

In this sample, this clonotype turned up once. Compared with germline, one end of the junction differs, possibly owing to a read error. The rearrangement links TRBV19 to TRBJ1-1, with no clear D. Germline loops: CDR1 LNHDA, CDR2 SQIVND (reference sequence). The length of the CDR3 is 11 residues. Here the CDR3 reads CGGGLSTEAFF. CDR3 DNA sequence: TGTGGCGGAGGACTGAGCACTGAAGCGTTCTTT.

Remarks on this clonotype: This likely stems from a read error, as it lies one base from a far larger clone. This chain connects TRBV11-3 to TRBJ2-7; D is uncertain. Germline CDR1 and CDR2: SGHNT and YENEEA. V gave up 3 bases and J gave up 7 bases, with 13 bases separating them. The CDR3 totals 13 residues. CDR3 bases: TGTGCCAGCAGCTTCGACCCATACAATGAGCAGTACTTC. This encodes CASSFDPYNEQYF.

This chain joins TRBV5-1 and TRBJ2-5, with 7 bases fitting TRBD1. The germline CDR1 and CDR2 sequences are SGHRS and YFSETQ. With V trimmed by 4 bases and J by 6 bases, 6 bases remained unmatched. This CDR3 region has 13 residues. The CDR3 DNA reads TGCGCCAGCAGCGTCAACAGGGGTCAGACCCAGTACTTC. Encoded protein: CASSVNRGQTQYF.

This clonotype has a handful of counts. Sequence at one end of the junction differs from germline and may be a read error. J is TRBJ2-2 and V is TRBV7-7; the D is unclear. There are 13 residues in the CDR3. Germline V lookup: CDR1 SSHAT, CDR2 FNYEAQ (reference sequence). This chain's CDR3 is CASSPTNTGELFF. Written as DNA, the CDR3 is TGTGCTAGCAGCCCCACAAACACCGGGGAGCTGTTTTTT.

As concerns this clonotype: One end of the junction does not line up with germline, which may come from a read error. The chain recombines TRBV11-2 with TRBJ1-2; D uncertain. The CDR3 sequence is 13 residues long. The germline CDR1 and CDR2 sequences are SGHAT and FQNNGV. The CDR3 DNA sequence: TGTGCCAGCAGCCCGCAGTATGCCTATGGCTCCACCTTC. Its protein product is CASSPQYAYGSTF.

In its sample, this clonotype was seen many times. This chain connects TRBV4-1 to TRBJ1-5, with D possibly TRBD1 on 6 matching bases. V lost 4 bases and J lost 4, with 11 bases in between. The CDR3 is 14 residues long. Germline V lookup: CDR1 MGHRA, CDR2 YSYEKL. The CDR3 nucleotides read TGCGCCAGCAGCCCAAGGACAGATAATCAGCCCCAGCATTTT. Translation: CASSPRTDNQPQHF.

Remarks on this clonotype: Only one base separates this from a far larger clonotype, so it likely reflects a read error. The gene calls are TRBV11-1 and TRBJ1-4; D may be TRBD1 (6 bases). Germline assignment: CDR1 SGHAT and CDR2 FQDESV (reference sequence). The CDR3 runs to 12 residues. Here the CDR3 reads CASSPDSIRLFF. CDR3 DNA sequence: TGCGCCAGCAGCCCGGACAGTATTCGACTGTTTTTT.

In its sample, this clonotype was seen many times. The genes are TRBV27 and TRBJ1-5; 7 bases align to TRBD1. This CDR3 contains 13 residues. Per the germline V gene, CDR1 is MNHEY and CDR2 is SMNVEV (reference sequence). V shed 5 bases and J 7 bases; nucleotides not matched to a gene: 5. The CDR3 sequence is CASSPRGPQPQHF. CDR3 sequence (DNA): TGTGCCAGCAGTCCGAGGGGGCCGCAGCCCCAGCATTTT.

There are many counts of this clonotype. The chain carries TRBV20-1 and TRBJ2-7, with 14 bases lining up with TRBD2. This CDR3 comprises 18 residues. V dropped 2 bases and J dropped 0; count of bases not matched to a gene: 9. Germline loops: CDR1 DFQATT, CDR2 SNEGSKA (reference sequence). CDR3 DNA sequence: TGCAGTGCTAGATCATTAGTTGGGACTAGCGGGGGCTCCTACGAGCAGTACTTC. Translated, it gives CSARSLVGTSGGSYEQYF.

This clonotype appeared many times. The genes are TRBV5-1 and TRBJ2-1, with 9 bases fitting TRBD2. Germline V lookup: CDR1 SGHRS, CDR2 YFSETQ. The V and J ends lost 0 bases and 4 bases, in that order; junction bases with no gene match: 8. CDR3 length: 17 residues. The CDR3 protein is CASSLAEGLAYYNEQFF. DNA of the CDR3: TGCGCCAGCAGCTTGGCGGAAGGACTAGCGTATTACAATGAGCAGTTCTTC.

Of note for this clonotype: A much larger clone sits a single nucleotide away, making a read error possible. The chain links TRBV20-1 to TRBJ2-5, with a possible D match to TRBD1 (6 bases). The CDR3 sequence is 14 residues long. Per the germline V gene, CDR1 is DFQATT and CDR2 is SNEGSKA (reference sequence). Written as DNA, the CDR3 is TGCAGTGCTGCAAAGACAGGCCCCCAAGAGACCCAGCACTTC. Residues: CSAAKTGPQETQHF.

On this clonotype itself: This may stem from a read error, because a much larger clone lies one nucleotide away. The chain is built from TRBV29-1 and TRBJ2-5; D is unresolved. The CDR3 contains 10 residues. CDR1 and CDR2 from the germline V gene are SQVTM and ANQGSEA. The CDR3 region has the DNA TGCAGTTCGCATCAAGAGACCCAGCACTTC. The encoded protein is CSSHQETQHF. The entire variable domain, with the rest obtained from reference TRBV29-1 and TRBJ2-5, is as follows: SAVISQKPSRDICQRGTSLTIQCQVDSQVTMMFWYRQQPGQSLTLIATANQGSEATYESGFVIDKFPISRPNLTFSTLTVSNMSPEDSSIYLCSSHQETQHFGPGTRLLVL.

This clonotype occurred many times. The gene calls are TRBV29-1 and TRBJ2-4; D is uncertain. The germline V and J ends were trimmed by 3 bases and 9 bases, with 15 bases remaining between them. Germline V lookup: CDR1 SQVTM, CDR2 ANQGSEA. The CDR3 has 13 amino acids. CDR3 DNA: TGCAGCGTTGAGTTCTATCCCCTGGGCATTCAGTACTTC. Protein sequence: CSVEFYPLGIQYF.

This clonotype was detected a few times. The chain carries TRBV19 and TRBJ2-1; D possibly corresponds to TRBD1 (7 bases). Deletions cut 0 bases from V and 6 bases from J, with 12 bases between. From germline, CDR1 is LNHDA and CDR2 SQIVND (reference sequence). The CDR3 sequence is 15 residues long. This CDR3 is CASSIETGRRNEQFF. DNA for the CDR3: TGTGCCAGTAGTATAGAGACAGGGAGGCGCAATGAGCAGTTCTTC.

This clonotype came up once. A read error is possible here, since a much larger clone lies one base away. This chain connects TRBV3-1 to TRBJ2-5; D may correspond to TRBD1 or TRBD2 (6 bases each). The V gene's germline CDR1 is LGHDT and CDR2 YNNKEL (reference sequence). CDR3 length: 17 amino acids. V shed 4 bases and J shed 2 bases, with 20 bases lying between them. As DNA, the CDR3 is TGTGCCAGCAGCCTCGTGGGGGGCAAGAGCCCGCAAGAGACCCAGTACTTC. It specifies CASSLVGGKSPQETQYF.

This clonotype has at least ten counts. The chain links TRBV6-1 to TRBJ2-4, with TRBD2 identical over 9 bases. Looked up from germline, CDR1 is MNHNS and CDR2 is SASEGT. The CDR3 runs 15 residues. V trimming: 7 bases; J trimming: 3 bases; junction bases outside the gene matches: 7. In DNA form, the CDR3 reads TGTGCCAGCAAATACGGAGCGGGGGGCAAAAACATTCAGTACTTC. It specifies CASKYGAGGKNIQYF.

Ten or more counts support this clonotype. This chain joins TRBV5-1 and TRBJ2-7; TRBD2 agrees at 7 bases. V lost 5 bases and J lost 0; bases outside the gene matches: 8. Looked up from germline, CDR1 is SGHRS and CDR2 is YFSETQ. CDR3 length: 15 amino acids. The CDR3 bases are TGCGCCAGCAGATACGACGGGGGGAGCTCCTACGAGCAGTACTTC. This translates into CASRYDGGSSYEQYF.

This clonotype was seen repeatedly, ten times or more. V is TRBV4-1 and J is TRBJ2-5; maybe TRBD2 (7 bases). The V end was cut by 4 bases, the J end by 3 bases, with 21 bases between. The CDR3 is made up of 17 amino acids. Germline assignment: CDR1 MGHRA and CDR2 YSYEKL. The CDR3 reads CASSPKGGSLREETQYF. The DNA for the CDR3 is TGCGCCAGCAGCCCCAAGGGGGGGAGCCTACGAGAAGAGACCCAGTACTTC.

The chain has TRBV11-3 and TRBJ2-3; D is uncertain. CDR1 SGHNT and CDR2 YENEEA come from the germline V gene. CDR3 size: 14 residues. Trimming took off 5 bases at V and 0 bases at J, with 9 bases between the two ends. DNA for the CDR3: TGTGCCAGCAGCAGACCAAGTAGCACAGATACGCAGTATTTT. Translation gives CASSRPSSTDTQYF.

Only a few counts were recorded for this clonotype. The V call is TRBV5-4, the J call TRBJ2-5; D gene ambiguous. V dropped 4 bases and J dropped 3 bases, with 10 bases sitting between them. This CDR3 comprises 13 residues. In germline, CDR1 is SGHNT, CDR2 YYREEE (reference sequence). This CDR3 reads CASSHRAEETQYF. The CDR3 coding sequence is TGTGCCAGCAGCCACCGGGCCGAAGAGACCCAGTACTTC.

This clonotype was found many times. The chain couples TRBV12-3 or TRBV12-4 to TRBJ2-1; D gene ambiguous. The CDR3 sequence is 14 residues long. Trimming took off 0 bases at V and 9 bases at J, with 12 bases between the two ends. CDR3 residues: CASSLAIHPSEQFF. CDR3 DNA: TGTGCCAGCAGTTTAGCGATCCATCCTTCTGAGCAGTTCTTC.

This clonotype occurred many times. The CDR3 here is CASSQVGGVNTEAFF. CDR3 nucleotide sequence: TGTGCCAGCAGCCAAGTTGGTGGTGTGAACACTGAAGCTTTCTTT. The J gene is TRBJ1-1, the V gene TRBV3-1; D is undetermined. Trimming took 1 base from V and 0 from J, leaving 9 bases between them. The CDR3 consists of 15 residues. CDR1 and CDR2 from the germline V gene are LGHDT and YNNKEL (reference sequence).

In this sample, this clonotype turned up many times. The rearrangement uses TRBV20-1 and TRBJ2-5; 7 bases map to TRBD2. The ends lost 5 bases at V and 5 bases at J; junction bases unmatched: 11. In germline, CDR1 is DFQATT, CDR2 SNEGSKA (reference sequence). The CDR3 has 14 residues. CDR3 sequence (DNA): TGCAGTGCTCGAGGACTAGTTGGTTGGGAGACCCAGTACTTC. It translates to CSARGLVGWETQYF.